The TCR beta chain described here comes from a study of T-cell reconstitution after alpha-beta-depleted transplantation in children. Regarding the study as a whole: One year post-transplant, T-cell counts and diversity were largely derived from T cells produced anew.

On this clonotype: The antigen remains unidentified.

The ends lost 5 bases at V and 6 bases at J; junction bases unmatched: 22. This CDR3 is 18 amino acids long. CDR1 SGHRS and CDR2 YFSETQ come from the germline V gene. The TCRbeta library incorporated unique molecular identifiers. TCRdb redid the calling of the PCR reads with MiXCR, one entry per CDR3 protein. The sample yields under 400,000 distinct CDR3 sequences, roughly 25% seen once. The sequence derives from a male patient younger than 18 who had a stem cell transplant for acute lymphoblastic leukemia, so the T cells may come from the graft donor. The sample in question was PBMCs, mostly from graft donor cells, obtained 180 days after TCRalphabeta/CD19-depleted stem cell transplant. This sequence joins TRBV5-1 and TRBJ2-7; 8 bases are a match to TRBD1. As DNA, the CDR3 is TGCGCCAGCAGAAGGAGACAGGGGAGGTTCGGGCTAGAGTCCGAGCAGTACTTC. This encodes CASRRRQGRFGLESEQYF.